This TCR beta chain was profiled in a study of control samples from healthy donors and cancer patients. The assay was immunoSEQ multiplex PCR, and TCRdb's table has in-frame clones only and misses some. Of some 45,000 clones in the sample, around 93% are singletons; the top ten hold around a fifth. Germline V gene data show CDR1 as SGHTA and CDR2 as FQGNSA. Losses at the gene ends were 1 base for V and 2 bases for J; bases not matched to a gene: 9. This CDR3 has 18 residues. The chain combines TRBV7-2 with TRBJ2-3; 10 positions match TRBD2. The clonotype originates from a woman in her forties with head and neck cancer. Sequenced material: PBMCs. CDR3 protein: CASSLDEREGLFTDTQYF. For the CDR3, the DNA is TGTGCCAGCAGCTTAGATGAGCGGGAGGGACTATTCACAGATACGCAGTATTTT.